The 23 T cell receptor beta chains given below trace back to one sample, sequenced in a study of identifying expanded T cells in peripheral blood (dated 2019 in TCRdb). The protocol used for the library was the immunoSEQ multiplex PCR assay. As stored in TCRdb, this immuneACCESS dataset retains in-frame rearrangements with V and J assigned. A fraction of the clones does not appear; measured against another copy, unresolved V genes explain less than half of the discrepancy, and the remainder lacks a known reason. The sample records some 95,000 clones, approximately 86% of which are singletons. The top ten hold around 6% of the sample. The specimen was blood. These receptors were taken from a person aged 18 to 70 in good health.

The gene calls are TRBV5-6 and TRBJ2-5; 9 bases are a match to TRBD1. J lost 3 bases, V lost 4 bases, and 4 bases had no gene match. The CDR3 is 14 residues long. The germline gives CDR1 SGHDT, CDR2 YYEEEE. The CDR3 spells CASSIWTGEETQYF. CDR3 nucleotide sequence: TGTGCCAGCAGCATATGGACAGGGGAAGAGACCCAGTACTTC.

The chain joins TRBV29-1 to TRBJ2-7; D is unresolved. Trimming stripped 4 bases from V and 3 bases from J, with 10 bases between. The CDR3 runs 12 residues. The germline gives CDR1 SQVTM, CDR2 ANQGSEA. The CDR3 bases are TGCAGCGTTGCCGAACCCTTCTACGAGCAGTACTTC. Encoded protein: CSVAEPFYEQYF.

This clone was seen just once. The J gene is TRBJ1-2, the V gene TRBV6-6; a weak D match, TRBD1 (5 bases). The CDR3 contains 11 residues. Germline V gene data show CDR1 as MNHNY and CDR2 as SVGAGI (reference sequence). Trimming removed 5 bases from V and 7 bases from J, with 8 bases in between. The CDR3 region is CASSMGGGYTF. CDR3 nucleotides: TGTGCCAGCAGTATGGGGGGTGGCTACACCTTC.

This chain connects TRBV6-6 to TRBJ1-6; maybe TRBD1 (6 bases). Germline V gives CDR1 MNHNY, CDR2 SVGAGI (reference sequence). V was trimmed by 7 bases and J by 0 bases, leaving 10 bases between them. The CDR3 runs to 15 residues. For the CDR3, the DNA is TGTGCCAGCATTACAGGGAGCTCCTATAATTCACCCCTCCACTTT. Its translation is CASITGSSYNSPLHF.

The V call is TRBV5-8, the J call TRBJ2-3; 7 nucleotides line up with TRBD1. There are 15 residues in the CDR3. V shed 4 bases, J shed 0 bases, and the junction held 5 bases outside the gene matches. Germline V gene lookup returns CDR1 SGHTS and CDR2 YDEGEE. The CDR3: CASSPGTVSTDTQYF. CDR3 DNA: TGTGCCAGCAGCCCAGGGACAGTAAGCACAGATACGCAGTATTTT.

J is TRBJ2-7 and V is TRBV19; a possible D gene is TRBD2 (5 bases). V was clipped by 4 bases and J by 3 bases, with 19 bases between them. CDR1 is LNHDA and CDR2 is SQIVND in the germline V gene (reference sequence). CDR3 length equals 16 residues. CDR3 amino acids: CASSRGSGNPFYEQYF. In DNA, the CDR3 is TGTGCCAGTAGTAGAGGTTCGGGGAACCCTTTCTACGAGCAGTACTTC. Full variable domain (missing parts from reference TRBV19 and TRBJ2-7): DGGITQSPKYLFRKEGQNVTLSCEQNLNHDAMYWYRQDPGQGLRLIYYSQIVNDFQKGDIAEGYSVSREKKESFPLTVTSAQKNPTAFYLCASSRGSGNPFYEQYFGPGTRLTVT.

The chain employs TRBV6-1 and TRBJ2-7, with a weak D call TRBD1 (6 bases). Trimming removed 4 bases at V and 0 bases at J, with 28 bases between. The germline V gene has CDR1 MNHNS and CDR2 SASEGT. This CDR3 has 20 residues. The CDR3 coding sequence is TGTGCCAGCAGTGCCCTCACATACTTACCCGGGACACCTCACTCCTACGAGCAGTACTTC. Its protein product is CASSALTYLPGTPHSYEQYF.

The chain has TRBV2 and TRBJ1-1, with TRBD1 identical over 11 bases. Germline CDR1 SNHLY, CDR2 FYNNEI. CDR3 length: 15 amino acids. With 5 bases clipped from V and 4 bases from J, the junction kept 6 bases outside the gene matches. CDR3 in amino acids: CASSTGQGAGTEAFF. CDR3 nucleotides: TGTGCCAGCAGTACTGGACAGGGGGCGGGCACTGAAGCTTTCTTT.

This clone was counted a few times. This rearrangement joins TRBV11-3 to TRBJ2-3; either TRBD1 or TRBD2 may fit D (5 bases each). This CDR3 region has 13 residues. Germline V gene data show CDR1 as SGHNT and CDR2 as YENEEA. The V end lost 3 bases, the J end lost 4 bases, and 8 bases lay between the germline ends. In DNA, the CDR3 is TGTGCCAGCAGCTTTGAGGGGCCAGATACGCAGTATTTT. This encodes CASSFEGPDTQYF.

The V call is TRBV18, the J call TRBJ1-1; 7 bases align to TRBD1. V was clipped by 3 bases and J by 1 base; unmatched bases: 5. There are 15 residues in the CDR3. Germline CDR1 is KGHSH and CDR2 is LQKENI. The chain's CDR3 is CASSPSTGRNTEAFF. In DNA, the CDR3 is TGTGCCAGCTCACCGTCGACAGGGAGGAACACTGAAGCTTTCTTT.

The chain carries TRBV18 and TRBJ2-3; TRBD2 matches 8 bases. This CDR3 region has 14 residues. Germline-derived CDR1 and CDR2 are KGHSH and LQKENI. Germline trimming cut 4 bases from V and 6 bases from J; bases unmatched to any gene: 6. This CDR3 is CASSLGLAEDTQYF. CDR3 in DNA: TGTGCCAGCTCACTCGGACTAGCAGAGGATACGCAGTATTTT.

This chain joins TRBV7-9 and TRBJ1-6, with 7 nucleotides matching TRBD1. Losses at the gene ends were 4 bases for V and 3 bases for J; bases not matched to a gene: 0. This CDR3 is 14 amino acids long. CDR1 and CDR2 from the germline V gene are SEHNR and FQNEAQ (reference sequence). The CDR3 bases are TGTGCCAGCAGCTCAGGGGGCTATAATTCACCCCTCCACTTT. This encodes CASSSGGYNSPLHF.

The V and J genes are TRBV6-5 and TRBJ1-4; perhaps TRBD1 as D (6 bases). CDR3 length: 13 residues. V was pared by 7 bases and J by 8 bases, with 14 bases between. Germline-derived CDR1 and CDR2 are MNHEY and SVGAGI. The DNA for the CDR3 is TGTGCCAGCATGGCACAGGGCCGGGAAAAACTGTTTTTT. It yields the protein CASMAQGREKLFF.

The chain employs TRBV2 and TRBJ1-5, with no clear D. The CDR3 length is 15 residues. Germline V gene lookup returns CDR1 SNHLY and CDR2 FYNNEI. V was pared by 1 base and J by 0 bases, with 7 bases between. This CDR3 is CASSEVGNSNQPQHF. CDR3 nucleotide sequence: TGTGCCAGCAGTGAAGTAGGGAATAGCAATCAGCCCCAGCATTTT.

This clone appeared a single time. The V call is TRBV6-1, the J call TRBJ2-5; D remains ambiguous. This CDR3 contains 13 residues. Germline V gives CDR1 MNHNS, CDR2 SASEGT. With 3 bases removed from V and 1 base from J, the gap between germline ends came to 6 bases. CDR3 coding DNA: TGTGCCAGCAGTGAGGGTACCCAAGAGACCCAGTACTTC. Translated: CASSEGTQETQYF.

The CDR3 is CASSRWPGELFF. The DNA for the CDR3 is TGTGCCAGTAGTCGGTGGCCCGGGGAGCTGTTTTTT. The chain uses TRBV19 and TRBJ2-2; D is unclear. CDR1 is LNHDA and CDR2 is SQIVND in the germline V gene (reference sequence). The CDR3 totals 12 residues. Trimming removed 5 bases at V and 6 bases at J, with 7 bases between.

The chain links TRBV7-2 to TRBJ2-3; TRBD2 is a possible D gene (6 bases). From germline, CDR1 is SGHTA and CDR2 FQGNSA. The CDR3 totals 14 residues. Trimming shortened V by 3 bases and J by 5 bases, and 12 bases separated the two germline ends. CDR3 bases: TGTGCCAGCAGCTTTGGAGGGTACGAAGATACGCAGTATTTT. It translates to CASSFGGYEDTQYF.

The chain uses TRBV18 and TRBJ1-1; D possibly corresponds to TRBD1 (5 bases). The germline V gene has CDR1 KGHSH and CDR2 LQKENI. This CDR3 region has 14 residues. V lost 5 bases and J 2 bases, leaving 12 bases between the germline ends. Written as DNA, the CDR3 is TGTGCCAGCTCAAACCAGGGTGATAACACTGAAGCTTTCTTT. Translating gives CASSNQGDNTEAFF.

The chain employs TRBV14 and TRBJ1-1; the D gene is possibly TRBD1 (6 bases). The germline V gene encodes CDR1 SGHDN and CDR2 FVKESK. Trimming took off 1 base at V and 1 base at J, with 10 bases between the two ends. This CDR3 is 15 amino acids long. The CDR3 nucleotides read TGTGCCAGCAGCCAAGTCAGGGGCGCGAACACTGAAGCTTTCTTT. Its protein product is CASSQVRGANTEAFF.

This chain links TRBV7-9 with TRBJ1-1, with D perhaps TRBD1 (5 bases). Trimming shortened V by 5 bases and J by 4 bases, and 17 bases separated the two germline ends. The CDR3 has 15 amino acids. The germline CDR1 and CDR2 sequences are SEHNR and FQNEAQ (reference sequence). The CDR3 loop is CASSSPRGAPTEAFF. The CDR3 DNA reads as TGTGCCAGCAGCAGCCCCCGGGGCGCCCCCACTGAAGCTTTCTTT.

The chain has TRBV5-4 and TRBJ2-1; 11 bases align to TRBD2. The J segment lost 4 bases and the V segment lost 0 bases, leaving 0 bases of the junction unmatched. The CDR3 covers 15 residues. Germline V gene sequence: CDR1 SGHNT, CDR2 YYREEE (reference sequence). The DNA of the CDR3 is TGTGCCAGCAGCTTGGGACTAGCGGGGTACAATGAGCAGTTCTTC. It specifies CASSLGLAGYNEQFF.

CDR3 in amino acids: CASSARAGVGINTEAFF. CDR3 DNA sequence: TGCGCCAGCAGCGCCCGGGCAGGGGTTGGCATCAACACTGAAGCTTTCTTT. This sequence joins TRBV4-3 and TRBJ1-1; perhaps TRBD1 as D (6 bases). The V gene lost 5 bases and the J gene lost 2 bases, with 21 bases spanning the gap. Per germline, CDR1 LGHNA and CDR2 YSLEER. The length of the CDR3 is 17 residues.

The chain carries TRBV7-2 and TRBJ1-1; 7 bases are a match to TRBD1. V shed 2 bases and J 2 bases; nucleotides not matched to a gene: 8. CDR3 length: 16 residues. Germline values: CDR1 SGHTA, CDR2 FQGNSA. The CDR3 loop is CASSLTPTGYNTEAFF. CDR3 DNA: TGTGCCAGCAGCTTAACTCCGACAGGGTATAACACTGAAGCTTTCTTT. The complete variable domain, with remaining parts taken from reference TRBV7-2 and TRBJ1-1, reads GAGVSQSPSNKVTEKGKDVELRCDPISGHTALYWYRQSLGQGLEFLIYFQGNSAPDKSGLPSDRFSAERTGGSVSTLTIQRTQQEDSAVYLCASSLTPTGYNTEAFFGQGTRLTVV.